This TCR beta chain was found in a study of blood T cell repertoires in COVID-19. Turning to the study itself: The United States, Italy and Spain were the sources of the acute and convalescent COVID-19 samples. T cells, B-cell-depleted T cells, or PBMCs supplied cDNA or gDNA.

Between the trimmed V and J ends, which lost 1 base and 4 bases, there was a span of 6 bases. Germline V gene lookup returns CDR1 SEHNR and CDR2 FQNEAQ (reference sequence). This CDR3 region has 13 residues. Per the authors' pipeline: Estimation of nucleated cell counts relied on the amplification of reference gene primers. The data were produced by immunoSEQ multiplex PCR, yet TCRdb's version contains in-frame clones alone and is incomplete. Clone size and V and J calls were adopted from that table, with D and trimming inferred from the DNA. This table holds 250,000 to 300,000 clones, approximately 86% found once.

This sequence was found in a man between 18 and 35 years old with active or convalescent COVID-19. The chain has TRBV7-9 and TRBJ2-3, with no clear D. Source material: peripheral blood. CDR3 loop: CASSLEGADTQYF. DNA for the CDR3: TGTGCCAGCAGCTTAGAAGGAGCAGATACGCAGTATTTT.